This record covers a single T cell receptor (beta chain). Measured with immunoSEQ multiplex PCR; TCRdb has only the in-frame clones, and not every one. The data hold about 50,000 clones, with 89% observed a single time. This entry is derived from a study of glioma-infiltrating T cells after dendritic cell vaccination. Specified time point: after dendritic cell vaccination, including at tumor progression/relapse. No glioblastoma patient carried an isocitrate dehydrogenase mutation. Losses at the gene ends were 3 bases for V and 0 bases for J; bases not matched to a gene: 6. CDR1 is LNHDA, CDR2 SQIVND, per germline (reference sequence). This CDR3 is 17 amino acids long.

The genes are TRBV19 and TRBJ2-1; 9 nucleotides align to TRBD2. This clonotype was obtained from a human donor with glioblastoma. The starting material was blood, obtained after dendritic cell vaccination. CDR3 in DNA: TGTGCCAGTAGTATTCAAGCGGGGGGAAGCTCCTACAATGAGCAGTTCTTC. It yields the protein CASSIQAGGSSYNEQFF.